The 23 T cell receptor beta chains listed next were all sequenced from one sample in a study of blood T cell repertoires in COVID-19. Profiled with immunoSEQ multiplex PCR; TCRdb holds only in-frame clones, not every one. The data hold some 220,000 clones, with 83% observed a single time. Sequencing was carried out using peripheral blood. These receptors were collected from a woman aged 25 to 39 with COVID-19, enrolled during active disease.

The chain carries TRBV6-5 and TRBJ1-2; 7 nucleotides align to TRBD1. Germline V CDR1 and CDR2: MNHEY, SVGAGI. The J segment lost 3 bases and the V segment lost 6 bases, leaving 10 bases of the junction unmatched. The CDR3 covers 15 residues. CDR3 nucleotides: TGTGCCAGCAGACGACAGGGAGCAACCGACTATGGCTACACCTTC. It encodes CASRRQGATDYGYTF.

The gene calls are TRBV6-5 and TRBJ2-3, with a tentative D call TRBD1 (6 bases). Germline CDR1 and CDR2: MNHEY and SVGAGI. The CDR3 has 15 amino acids. V lost 6 bases to trimming and J lost 4 bases, with 17 bases between them. The CDR3 DNA is TGTGCCAGCAGCAAAACAGGGATCGGGCCAGATACGCAGTATTTT. This gives the protein CASSKTGIGPDTQYF.

V gene TRBV15 combines with J gene TRBJ1-1, with TRBD1 matching 8 bases. After removal of 4 bases from V and 5 bases from J, the junction contained 6 bases not matched to a gene. The CDR3 runs 14 residues. CDR1 and CDR2 from the germline V gene are LNHNV and YYDKDF (reference sequence). The CDR3 protein is CATSTGQGRTEAFF. The CDR3 DNA sequence: TGTGCCACCAGCACCGGACAGGGAAGGACTGAAGCTTTCTTT.

J is TRBJ2-1 and V is TRBV12-3 or TRBV12-4, with TRBD1 as a possible D gene (5 bases). The V end was cut by 2 bases, the J end by 9 bases, with 11 bases between. CDR3 size: 13 residues. The CDR3 nucleotides are TGTGCCAGCAGTTTATCAGGGCGTGGTGAGCAGTTCTTC. This translates into CASSLSGRGEQFF.

V and J are TRBV19 and TRBJ2-5; 11 bases map to TRBD1. This CDR3 has 15 residues. Unmatched junction bases numbered 5, after V lost 5 bases and J lost 3 bases. Per germline, CDR1 LNHDA and CDR2 SQIVND (reference sequence). The CDR3 spells CASSPGTGGKETQYF. The CDR3 coding sequence is TGTGCCAGTAGTCCGGGGACAGGGGGGAAAGAGACCCAGTACTTC.

V gene TRBV5-1 combines with J gene TRBJ1-1, with D possibly TRBD1 on 6 matching bases. The CDR3 runs 11 residues. V was trimmed by 4 bases and J by 8 bases, leaving 9 bases between them. The V gene's germline CDR1 is SGHRS and CDR2 YFSETQ. Written as DNA, the CDR3 is TGCGCCAGCAGCCAAGGACAGGAAGCTTTCTTT. Translation: CASSQGQEAFF.

This clone appeared a single time. The gene calls are TRBV7-9 and TRBJ2-1; TRBD2 matches 12 bases. This CDR3 is 13 amino acids long. CDR1 and CDR2 (germline): SEHNR, FQNEAQ (reference sequence). The V gene end was trimmed by 5 bases and the J gene end by 12 bases; junction bases not matched to a gene: 5. CDR3 protein: CASSPLAGGPQFF. DNA for the CDR3: TGTGCCAGCAGCCCGCTAGCGGGAGGGCCGCAGTTCTTC.

V usage is TRBV4-3 and J usage is TRBJ1-3; D call uncertain. This CDR3 region has 15 residues. Trimming cost V 6 bases and J 0 bases, with 12 bases left between them. Germline V gene sequence: CDR1 LGHNA, CDR2 YSLEER. CDR3 loop: CASSYGRSSGNTIYF. Written as DNA, the CDR3 is TGCGCCAGCAGTTACGGTCGCTCCTCTGGAAACACCATATATTTT.

The rearrangement uses TRBV6-2 or TRBV6-3 and TRBJ1-1; 12 bases are shared with TRBD1. The CDR3 spans 13 residues. Germline V gene data show CDR1 as MNHEY and CDR2 as SVGEGT. The V gene end was trimmed by 6 bases and the J gene end by 13 bases; junction bases not matched to a gene: 9. The CDR3 reads CASSTGQGAVRFF. The CDR3 nucleotides are TGTGCCAGCAGCACGGGACAGGGGGCTGTGCGTTTCTTT.

The J gene is TRBJ2-7, the V gene TRBV5-1; D remains unclear. Deletions cut 0 bases from V and 7 bases from J, with 11 bases between. This CDR3 comprises 13 residues. Germline lookup yields CDR1 SGHRS and CDR2 YFSETQ. CDR3 protein: CASSLAREKEQYF. For the CDR3, the DNA is TGCGCCAGCAGCTTGGCCCGAGAGAAGGAGCAGTACTTC.

The V call is TRBV27, the J call TRBJ1-5; 8 bases fit TRBD1. Germline V gene lookup returns CDR1 MNHEY and CDR2 SMNVEV (reference sequence). CDR3 size: 14 residues. The V segment lost 3 bases and the J segment 7 bases; nucleotides outside the gene matches: 5. CDR3 loop: CASSLGTGRQPQHF. The CDR3 nucleotides read TGTGCCAGCAGTTTGGGGACAGGACGGCAGCCCCAGCATTTT.

The chain has TRBV3-1 (or the pseudogene TRBV3-2) and TRBJ2-1; 9 positions agree with TRBD2. Germline V CDR1 and CDR2: LGHDT, YNNKEL (reference sequence). This CDR3 is built from 17 residues. Germline trimming cut 3 bases from V and 6 bases from J; bases unmatched to any gene: 12. The CDR3 nucleotides are TGTGCCAGCAGCCACCCGGGGGCGGGGGGGCCCCTCAATGAGCAGTTCTTC. It yields the protein CASSHPGAGGPLNEQFF.

This sequence joins TRBV3-1 (or the pseudogene TRBV3-2) and TRBJ1-2, with TRBD1 identical over 7 bases. The CDR3 runs 15 residues. Trimming took 0 bases from V and 2 from J; bases not matched to a gene: 3. CDR1 and CDR2 (germline): LGHDT, YNNKEL (reference sequence). The CDR3 loop is CASSQEAGQNYGYTF. The CDR3 coding sequence is TGTGCCAGCAGCCAAGAGGCGGGACAGAACTATGGCTACACCTTC.

This sequence joins TRBV19 and TRBJ2-3; D call uncertain. The CDR3 has 13 amino acids. Germline CDR1 is LNHDA and CDR2 is SQIVND (reference sequence). The germline V and J ends were trimmed by 10 bases and 2 bases, with 13 bases remaining between them. As DNA, the CDR3 is TGTGCCACCGCTCCGGTTTTCACAGATACGCAGTATTTT. Translating gives CATAPVFTDTQYF.

V gene TRBV27 combines with J gene TRBJ2-7; TRBD2 aligns across 13 bases. This CDR3 is built from 15 residues. The V segment lost 5 bases and the J segment 7 bases; nucleotides outside the gene matches: 8. Germline CDR1 and CDR2: MNHEY and SMNVEV (reference sequence). CDR3 sequence (DNA): TGTGCCAGCAGTACCGGACTAGCGGGAGTTTTAGAGCAGTACTTC. This sequence encodes CASSTGLAGVLEQYF.

The V call is TRBV7-2, the J call TRBJ2-1; D is unclear. The CDR3 has 15 residues. Trimming stripped 0 bases from V and 5 bases from J, with 11 bases between. Germline loops: CDR1 SGHTA, CDR2 FQGNSA. CDR3 in DNA: TGTGCCAGCAGCTTAGCCTCTAGGATCCACAATGAGCAGTTCTTC. Amino acids: CASSLASRIHNEQFF.

A word on this clone: One end of the junction fails to match germline, which may point to a read error. V gene TRBV6-2 or TRBV6-3 combines with J gene TRBJ2-7, with D possibly TRBD1 on 7 matching bases. There are 11 residues in the CDR3. CDR1 is MNHEY and CDR2 is SVGEGT in the germline V gene. Here the CDR3 DNA reads TGTGCCAGCAGTCAGGGGGGACCTTTCGGCTTC. Amino acids: CASSQGGPFGF.

The rearrangement joins TRBV6-1 to TRBJ1-5; D remains unclear. The germline gives CDR1 MNHNS, CDR2 SASEGT. This CDR3 region has 13 residues. V was pared by 2 bases and J by 7 bases, with 9 bases between. The CDR3 DNA sequence: TGTGCCAGCAGTGAAATAGAAAGACAGCCCCAGCATTTT. It yields the protein CASSEIERQPQHF.

This clone was seen a few times. The genes are TRBV2 and TRBJ2-4; a possible D gene is TRBD2 (5 bases). The V end lost 0 bases, the J end lost 3 bases, and 18 bases lay between the germline ends. Germline V gives CDR1 SNHLY, CDR2 FYNNEI. CDR3 length equals 18 residues. The CDR3 DNA follows: TGTGCCAGCAGTGAAGCGAGAATCGCGGACTTAGACAAAAACATTCAGTACTTC. Translated: CASSEARIADLDKNIQYF. Supplemented by reference TRBV2 and TRBJ2-4, the full variable domain reads EPEVTQTPSHQVTQMGQEVILRCVPISNHLYFYWYRQILGQKVEFLVSFYNNEISEKSEIFDDQFSVERPDGSNFTLKIRSTKLEDSAMYFCASSEARIADLDKNIQYFGAGTRLSVL.

The chain joins TRBV6-5 to TRBJ1-3; D is uncertain. Germline V gives CDR1 MNHEY, CDR2 SVGAGI. V shed 6 bases and J shed 0 bases, with 12 bases lying between them. The CDR3 consists of 15 residues. The CDR3 reads CASRLNSNSGNTIYF. For the CDR3, the DNA is TGTGCCAGCAGATTAAACAGTAACTCTGGAAACACCATATATTTT.

The chain links TRBV6-6 to TRBJ1-2; the match to TRBD1 covers 9 bases. The CDR3 loop spans 14 amino acids. The trim removed 4 bases at V and 4 bases at J, leaving 4 bases unmatched. Germline-derived CDR1 and CDR2 are MNHNY and SVGAGI (reference sequence). Here the CDR3 reads CASSSGTGFYGYTF. The CDR3 nucleotides read TGTGCCAGCAGTTCCGGGACAGGGTTCTATGGCTACACCTTC.

The gene calls are TRBV5-4 and TRBJ2-7; TRBD2 aligns across 9 bases. Germline V gives CDR1 SGHNT, CDR2 YYREEE (reference sequence). The CDR3 consists of 15 residues. Losses at the gene ends were 0 bases for V and 1 base for J; bases not matched to a gene: 2. DNA of the CDR3: TGTGCCAGCAGCTTGGAAACTAGCGGGTCCTACGAGCAGTACTTC. Protein: CASSLETSGSYEQYF.

V usage is TRBV5-5 and J usage is TRBJ2-1, with D maybe TRBD1 (6 bases). V was trimmed by 0 bases and J by 4 bases, leaving 11 bases between them. The CDR3 has 15 amino acids. Germline values: CDR1 SGHKS, CDR2 YYEKEE (reference sequence). In DNA, the CDR3 is TGTGCCAGCAGCTTGGACAGGACAGTTTACAATGAGCAGTTCTTC. This gives the protein CASSLDRTVYNEQFF. Looking up the rest from reference TRBV5-5 and TRBJ2-1 gives the full variable domain: DAGVTQSPTHLIKTRGQQVTLRCSPISGHKSVSWYQQVLGQGPQFIFQYYEKEERGRGNFPDRFSARQFPNYSSELNVNALLLGDSALYLCASSLDRTVYNEQFFGPGTRLTVL.